The sequence of this TCR beta chain was determined in a study of blood T cell repertoires in COVID-19. Study overall: Sites in the United States, Italy and Spain provided acute and convalescent COVID-19 samples.

The CDR3 extends over 14 amino acids. The germline V gene has CDR1 MDHEN and CDR2 SYDVKM. V lost 8 bases and J lost 2, with 13 bases in between. The table came from immunoSEQ multiplex PCR; TCRdb's copy has only in-frame clones and leaves some out. Among 100,000 to 120,000 clones listed, 87% were seen once. This chain connects TRBV28 to TRBJ1-5; a weak D match, TRBD1 (6 bases). This receptor was identified in a human donor in a cohort sampled during active COVID-19. Specimen: peripheral blood. The CDR3 DNA reads as TGTGCCAGCGGGCTTTCAGGGGGCAATCAGCCCCAGCATTTT. The encoded protein is CASGLSGGNQPQHF.